This TCR beta chain originates from a study of shared clonotypes between healthy human individuals. Evenly divided among several immunoSEQ plates was the genomic DNA of each subset. The repertoire was sequenced with immunoSEQ multiplex PCR; TCRdb's copy has only in-frame clones and lacks some. This sample has millions of clones, with 85% to 95% found just once. Specimen: naive CD4+ T cells from PBMCs. Sample subset: CD45RA+ positively selected. The sequence derives from a man aged 18 to 30 in good health. Some clones in this sample may be carry-over from other donors' samples.

The CDR3 DNA sequence: TGTGCCAGCAGCTTTTCAAAGGGCGGGAATGAAAAACTGTTTTTT. The encoded protein is CASSFSKGGNEKLFF. J is TRBJ1-4 and V is TRBV11-2; D is undetermined. The CDR3 length is 15 residues. The germline V gene encodes CDR1 SGHAT and CDR2 FQNNGV. V lost 3 bases and J 5 bases, leaving 13 bases between the germline ends.